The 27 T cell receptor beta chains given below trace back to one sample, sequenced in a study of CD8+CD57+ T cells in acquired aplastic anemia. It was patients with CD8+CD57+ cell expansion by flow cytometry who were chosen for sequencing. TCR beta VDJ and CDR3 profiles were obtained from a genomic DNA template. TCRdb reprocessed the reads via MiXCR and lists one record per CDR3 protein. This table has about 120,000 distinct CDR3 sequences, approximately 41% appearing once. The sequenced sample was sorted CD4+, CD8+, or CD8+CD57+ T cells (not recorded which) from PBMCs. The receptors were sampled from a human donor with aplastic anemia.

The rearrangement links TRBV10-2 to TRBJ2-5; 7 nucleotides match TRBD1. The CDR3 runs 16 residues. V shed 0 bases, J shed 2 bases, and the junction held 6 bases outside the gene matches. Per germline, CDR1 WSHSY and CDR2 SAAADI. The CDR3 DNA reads TGCGCCAGCAGTGAGTCGGGGACAGCTACTCAAGAGACCCAGTACTTC. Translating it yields CASSESGTATQETQYF.

The CDR3 region is CASSGQPYGYTF. For the CDR3, the DNA is TGTGCCAGTAGTGGACAGCCCTATGGCTACACCTTC. This chain joins TRBV19 and TRBJ1-2, with a weak D call TRBD1 (6 bases). V shed 5 bases and J shed 4 bases, with 8 bases lying between them. From germline, CDR1 is LNHDA and CDR2 SQIVND (reference sequence). The CDR3 runs to 12 residues.

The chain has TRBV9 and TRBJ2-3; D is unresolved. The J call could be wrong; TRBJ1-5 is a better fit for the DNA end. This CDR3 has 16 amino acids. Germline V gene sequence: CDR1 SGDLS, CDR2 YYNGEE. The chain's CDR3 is CASSEGLAFSSDTQHF. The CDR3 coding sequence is TGTGCCAGCAGCGAAGGACTAGCCTTTAGCTCAGATACGCAGCATTTT.

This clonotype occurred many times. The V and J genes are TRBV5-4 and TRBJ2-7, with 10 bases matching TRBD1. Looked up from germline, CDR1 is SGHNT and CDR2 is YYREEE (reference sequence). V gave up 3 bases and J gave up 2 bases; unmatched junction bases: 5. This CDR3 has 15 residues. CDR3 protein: CASSSTGTGAYEQYF. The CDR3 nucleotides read TGTGCCAGCAGCTCCACCGGGACAGGGGCCTACGAGCAGTACTTC.

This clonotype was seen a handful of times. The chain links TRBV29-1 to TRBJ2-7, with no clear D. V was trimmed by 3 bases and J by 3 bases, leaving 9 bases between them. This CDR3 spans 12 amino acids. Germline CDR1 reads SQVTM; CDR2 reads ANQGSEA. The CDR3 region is CSVEVWGYEQYV. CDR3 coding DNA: TGCAGCGTTGAGGTCTGGGGCTACGAGCAGTACGTC.

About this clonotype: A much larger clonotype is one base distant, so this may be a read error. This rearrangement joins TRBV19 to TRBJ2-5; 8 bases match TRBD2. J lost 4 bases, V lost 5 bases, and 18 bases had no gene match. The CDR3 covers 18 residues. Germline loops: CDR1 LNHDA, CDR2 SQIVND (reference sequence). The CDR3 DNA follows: TGTGCCAGTAGTTCGGCGGGGGGCCGACCTACCTGGCCAGAGACCCAGTACTTC. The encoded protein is CASSSAGGRPTWPETQYF.

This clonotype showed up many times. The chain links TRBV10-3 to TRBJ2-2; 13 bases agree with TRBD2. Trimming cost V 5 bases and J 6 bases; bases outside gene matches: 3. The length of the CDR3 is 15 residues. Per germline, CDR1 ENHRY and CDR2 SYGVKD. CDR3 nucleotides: TGTGCCATCAGTTCTGGACTAGCGGGGGCCGGGGAGCTGTTTTTT. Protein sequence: CAISSGLAGAGELFF.

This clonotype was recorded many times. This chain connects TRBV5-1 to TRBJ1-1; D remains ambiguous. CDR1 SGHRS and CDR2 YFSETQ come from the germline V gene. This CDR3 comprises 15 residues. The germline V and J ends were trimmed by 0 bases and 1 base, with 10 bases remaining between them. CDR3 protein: CASSLAGLKNTEAFF. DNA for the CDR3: TGCGCCAGCAGCTTGGCCGGGTTAAAGAACACTGAAGCTTTCTTT.

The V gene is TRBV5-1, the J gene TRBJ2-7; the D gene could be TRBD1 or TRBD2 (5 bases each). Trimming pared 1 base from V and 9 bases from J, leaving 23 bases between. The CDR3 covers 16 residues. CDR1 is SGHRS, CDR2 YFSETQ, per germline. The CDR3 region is CASSLRPPGQSPWQYF. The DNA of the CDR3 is TGCGCCAGCAGCTTGCGACCCCCGGGGCAATCTCCCTGGCAGTACTTC. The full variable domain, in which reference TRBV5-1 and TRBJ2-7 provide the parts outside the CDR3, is KAGVTQTPRYLIKTRGQQVTLSCSPISGHRSVSWYQQTPGQGLQFLFEYFSETQRNKGNFPGRFSGRQFSNSRSEMNVSTLELGDSALYLCASSLRPPGQSPWQYFGPGTRLTVT.

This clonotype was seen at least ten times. In nucleotides, the CDR3 is TGTGCCAGCAGCTTGAGGCGAAGCGGGGGGTCTTCTGGGGCCAACGTCCTGACTTTC. Protein product: CASSLRRSGGSSGANVLTF. The V and J genes are TRBV11-2 and TRBJ2-6, with 9 bases identical to TRBD2. The CDR3 is 19 amino acids. Looked up from germline, CDR1 is SGHAT and CDR2 is FQNNGV. The junction had 10 bases not matched to a gene; V was cut back by 3 bases and J by 1 base. Complete variable domain (other parts from reference TRBV11-2 and TRBJ2-6): EAGVAQSPRYKIIEKRQSVAFWCNPISGHATLYWYQQILGQGPKLLIQFQNNGVVDDSQLPKDRFSAERLKGVDSTLKIQPAKLEDSAVYLCASSLRRSGGSSGANVLTFGAGSRLTVL.

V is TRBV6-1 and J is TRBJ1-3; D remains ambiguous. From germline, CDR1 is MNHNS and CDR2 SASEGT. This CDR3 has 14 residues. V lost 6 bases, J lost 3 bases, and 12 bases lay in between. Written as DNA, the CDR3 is TGTGCCAGCAGCCCCCCTACGATTGGAAACACCATATATTTT. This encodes CASSPPTIGNTIYF.

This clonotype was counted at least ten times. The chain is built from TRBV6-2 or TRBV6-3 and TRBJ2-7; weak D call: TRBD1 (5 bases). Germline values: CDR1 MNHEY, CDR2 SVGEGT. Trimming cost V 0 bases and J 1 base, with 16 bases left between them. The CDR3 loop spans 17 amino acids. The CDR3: CASSYSKWVAGSYEQYF. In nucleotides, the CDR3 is TGTGCCAGCAGTTACTCGAAATGGGTGGCAGGGTCCTACGAGCAGTACTTC.

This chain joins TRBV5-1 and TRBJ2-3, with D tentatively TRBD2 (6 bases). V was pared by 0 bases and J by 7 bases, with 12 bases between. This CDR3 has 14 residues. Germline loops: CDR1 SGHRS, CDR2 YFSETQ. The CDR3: CASSLGDSFNTQYF. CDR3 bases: TGCGCCAGCAGCTTGGGGGACTCATTTAATACGCAGTATTTT.

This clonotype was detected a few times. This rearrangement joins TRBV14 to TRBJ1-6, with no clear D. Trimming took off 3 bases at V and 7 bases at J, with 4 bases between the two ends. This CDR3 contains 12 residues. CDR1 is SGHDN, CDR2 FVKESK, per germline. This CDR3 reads CASSQGNSPLHF. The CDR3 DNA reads TGTGCCAGCAGCCAGGGGAATTCACCCCTCCACTTT. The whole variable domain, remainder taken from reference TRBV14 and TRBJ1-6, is EAGVTQFPSHSVIEKGQTVTLRCDPISGHDNLYWYRRVMGKEIKFLLHFVKESKQDESGMPNNRFLAERTGGTYSTLKVQPAELEDSGVYFCASSQGNSPLHFGNGTRLTVT.

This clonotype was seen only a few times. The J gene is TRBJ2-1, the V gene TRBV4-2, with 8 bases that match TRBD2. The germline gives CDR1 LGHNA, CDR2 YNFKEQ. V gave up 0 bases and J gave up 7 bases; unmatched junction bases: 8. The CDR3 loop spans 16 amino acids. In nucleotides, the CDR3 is TGTGCCAGCAGCCAAGATAATCGGGGGGGCGTGAATGAGCAGTTCTTC. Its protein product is CASSQDNRGGVNEQFF.

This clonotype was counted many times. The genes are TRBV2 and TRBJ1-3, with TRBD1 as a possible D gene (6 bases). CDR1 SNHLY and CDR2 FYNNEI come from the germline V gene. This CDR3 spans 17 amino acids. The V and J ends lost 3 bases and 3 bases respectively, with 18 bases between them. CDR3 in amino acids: CASSDPPRGLSGNTIYF. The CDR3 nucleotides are TGTGCCAGCAGTGATCCCCCTAGGGGGTTAAGTGGAAACACCATATATTTT.

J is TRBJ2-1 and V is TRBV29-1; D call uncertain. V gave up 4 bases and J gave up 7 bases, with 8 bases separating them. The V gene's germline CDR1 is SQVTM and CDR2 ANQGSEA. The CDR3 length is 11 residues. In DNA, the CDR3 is TGCAGCGTTGCAGGAAGGAATGAGCAGTTCTTC. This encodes CSVAGRNEQFF.

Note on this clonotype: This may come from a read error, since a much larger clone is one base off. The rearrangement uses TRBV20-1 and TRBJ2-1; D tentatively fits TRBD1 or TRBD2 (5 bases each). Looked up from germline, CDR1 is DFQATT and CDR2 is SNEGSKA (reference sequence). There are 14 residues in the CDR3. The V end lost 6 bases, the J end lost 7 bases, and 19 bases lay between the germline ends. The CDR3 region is CSARFLLGVNEQFF. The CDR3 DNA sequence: TGCAGTGCCAGATTCCTTTTGGGGGTGAATGAGCAGTTCTTC.

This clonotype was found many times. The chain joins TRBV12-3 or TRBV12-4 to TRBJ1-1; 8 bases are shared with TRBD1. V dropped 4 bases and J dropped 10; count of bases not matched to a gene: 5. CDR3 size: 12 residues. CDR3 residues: CASSSHTGGAFF. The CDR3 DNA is TGTGCCAGCAGTTCACACACAGGGGGAGCTTTCTTT.

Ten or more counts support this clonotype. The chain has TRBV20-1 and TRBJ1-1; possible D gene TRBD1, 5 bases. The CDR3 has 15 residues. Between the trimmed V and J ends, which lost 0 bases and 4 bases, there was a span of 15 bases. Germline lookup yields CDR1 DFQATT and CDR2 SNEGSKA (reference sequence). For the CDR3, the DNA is TGCAGTGCTAGAGATCCCCGGGGCGGGAGCACTGAAGCTTTCTTT. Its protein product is CSARDPRGGSTEAFF.

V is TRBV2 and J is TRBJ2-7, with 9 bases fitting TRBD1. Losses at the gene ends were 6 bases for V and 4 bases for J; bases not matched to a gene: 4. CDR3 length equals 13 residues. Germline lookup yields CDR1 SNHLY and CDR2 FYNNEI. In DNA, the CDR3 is TGTGCCAGCAGCGGGGACAGGGTGTACGAGCAGTACTTC. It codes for CASSGDRVYEQYF.

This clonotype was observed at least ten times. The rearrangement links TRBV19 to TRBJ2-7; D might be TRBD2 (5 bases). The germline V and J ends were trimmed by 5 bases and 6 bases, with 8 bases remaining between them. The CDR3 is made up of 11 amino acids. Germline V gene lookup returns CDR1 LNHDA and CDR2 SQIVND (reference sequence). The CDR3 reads CASSSGVEQYF. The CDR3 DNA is TGTGCCAGTAGTTCCGGGGTCGAGCAGTACTTC.

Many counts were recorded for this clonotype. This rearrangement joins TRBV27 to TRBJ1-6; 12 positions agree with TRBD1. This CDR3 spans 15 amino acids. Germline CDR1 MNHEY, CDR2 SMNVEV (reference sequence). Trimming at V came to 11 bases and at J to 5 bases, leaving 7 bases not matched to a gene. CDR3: CASTGQGANNSPLHF. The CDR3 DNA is TGTGCCTCAACGGGACAGGGGGCGAATAATTCACCCCTCCACTTT.

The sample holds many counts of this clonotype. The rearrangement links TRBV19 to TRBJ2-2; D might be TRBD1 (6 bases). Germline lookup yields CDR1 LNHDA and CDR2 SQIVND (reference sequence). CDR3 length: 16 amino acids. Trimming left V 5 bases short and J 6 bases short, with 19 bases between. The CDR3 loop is CASSYPTSGDPGELFF. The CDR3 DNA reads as TGTGCCAGTAGTTATCCTACCTCAGGGGACCCCGGGGAGCTGTTTTTT.

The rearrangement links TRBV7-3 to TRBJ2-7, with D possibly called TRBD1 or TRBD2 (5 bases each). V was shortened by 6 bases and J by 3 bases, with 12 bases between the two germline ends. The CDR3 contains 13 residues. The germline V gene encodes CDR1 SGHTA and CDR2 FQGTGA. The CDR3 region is CASSPGPNYEQYF. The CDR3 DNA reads TGTGCCAGCAGTCCGGGGCCTAACTACGAGCAGTACTTC.

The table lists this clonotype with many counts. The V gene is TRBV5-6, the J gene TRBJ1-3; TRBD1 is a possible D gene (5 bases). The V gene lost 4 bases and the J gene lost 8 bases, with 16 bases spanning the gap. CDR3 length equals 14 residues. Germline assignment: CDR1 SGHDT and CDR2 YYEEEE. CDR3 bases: TGTGCCAGCAGCCTTCCCGGGACCACACACACCATATATTTT. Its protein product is CASSLPGTTHTIYF.

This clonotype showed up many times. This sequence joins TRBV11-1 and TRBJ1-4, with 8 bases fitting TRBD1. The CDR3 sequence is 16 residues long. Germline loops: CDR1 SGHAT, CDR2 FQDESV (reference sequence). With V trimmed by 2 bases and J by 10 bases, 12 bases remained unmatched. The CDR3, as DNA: TGTGCCAGCAGCTTACTTCCTGGGACAGGTCCCGGAAAACTGTTTTTT. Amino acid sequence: CASSLLPGTGPGKLFF.